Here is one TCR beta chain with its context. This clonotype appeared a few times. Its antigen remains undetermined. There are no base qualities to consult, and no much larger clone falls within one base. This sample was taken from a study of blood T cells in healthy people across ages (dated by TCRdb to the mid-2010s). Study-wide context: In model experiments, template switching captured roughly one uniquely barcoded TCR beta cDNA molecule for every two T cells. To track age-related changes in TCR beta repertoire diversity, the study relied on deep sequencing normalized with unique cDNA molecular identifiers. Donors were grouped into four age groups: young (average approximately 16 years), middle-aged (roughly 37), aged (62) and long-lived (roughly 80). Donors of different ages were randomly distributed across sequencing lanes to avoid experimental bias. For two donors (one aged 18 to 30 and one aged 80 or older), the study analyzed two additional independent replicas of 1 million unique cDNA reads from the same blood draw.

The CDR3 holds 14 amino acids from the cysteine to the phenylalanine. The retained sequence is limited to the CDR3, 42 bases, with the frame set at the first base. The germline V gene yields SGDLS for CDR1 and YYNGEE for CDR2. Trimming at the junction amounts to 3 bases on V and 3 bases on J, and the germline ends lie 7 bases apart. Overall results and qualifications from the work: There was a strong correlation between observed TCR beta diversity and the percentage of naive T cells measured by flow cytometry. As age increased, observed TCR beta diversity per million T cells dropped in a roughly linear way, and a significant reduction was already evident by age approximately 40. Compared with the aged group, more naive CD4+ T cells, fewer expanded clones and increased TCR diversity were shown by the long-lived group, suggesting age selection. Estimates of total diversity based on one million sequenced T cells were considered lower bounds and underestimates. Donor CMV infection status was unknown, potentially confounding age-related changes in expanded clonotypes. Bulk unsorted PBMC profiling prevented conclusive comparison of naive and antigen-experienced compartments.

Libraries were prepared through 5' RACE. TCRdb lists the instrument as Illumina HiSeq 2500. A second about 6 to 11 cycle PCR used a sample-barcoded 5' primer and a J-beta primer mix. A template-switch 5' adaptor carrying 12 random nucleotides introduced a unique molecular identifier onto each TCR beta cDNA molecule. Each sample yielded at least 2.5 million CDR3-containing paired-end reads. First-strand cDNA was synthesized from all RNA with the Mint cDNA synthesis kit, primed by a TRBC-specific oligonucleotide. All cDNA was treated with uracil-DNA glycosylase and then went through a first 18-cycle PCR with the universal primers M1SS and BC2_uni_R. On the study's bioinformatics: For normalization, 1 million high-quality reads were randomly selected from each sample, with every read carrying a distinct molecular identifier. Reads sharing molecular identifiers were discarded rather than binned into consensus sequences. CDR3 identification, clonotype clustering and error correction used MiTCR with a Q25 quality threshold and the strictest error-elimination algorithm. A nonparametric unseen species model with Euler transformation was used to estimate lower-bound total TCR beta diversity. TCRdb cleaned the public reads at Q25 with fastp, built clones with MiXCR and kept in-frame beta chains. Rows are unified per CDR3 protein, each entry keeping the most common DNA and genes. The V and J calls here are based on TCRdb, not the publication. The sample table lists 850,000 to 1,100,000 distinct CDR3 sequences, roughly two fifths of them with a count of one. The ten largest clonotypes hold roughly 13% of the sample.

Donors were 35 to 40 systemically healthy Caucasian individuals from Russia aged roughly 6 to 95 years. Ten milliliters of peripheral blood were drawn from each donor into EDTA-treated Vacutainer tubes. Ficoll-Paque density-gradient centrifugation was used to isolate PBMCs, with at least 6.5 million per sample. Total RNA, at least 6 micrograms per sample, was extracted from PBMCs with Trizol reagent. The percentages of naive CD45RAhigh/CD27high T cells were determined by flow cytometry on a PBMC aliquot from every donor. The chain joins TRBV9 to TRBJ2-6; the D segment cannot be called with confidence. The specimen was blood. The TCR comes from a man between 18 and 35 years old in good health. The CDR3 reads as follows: CASSGLSGANVLTF. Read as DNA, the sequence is TGTGCCAGCAGCGGATTGAGTGGGGCCAACGTCCTGACTTTC.